The 7 T cell receptor beta chains given below trace back to one sample, sequenced in a study of blood T cells in healthy people across ages. Combining a sample-barcoded 5' primer with a J-beta primer mix, a second PCR ran for about 7 to 11 cycles. Using its own MiXCR run on the 5' RACE reads, TCRdb lists one record per CDR3 protein. The sample gives about 1.1 million distinct CDR3 sequences, around two fifths of which show up once; around 13% is in the top ten. The sequencing sample was made of blood. All receptors derive from a man aged 18 to 30 in good health.

The chain links TRBV20-1 to TRBJ2-7; 8 bases align to TRBD1. This CDR3 spans 13 amino acids. V was clipped by 5 bases and J by 7 bases; unmatched bases: 10. Germline values: CDR1 DFQATT, CDR2 SNEGSKA (reference sequence). DNA for the CDR3: TGCAGTGCTGCTCCGACAGGGGTGTATGAGCAGTACTTC. It codes for CSAAPTGVYEQYF.

V is TRBV29-1 and J is TRBJ2-2; tentative D call: TRBD1 (6 bases). Germline CDR1 is SQVTM and CDR2 is ANQGSEA. V was pared by 7 bases and J by 8 bases, with 20 bases between. This CDR3 comprises 14 residues. CDR3 protein: CSARGGAGEGELFF. The CDR3 DNA reads TGCAGCGCCCGAGGTGGGGCAGGGGAAGGGGAGCTGTTTTTT.

This clonotype was seen a handful of times. The V gene is TRBV12-3 or TRBV12-4, the J gene TRBJ1-5; D remains unclear. This CDR3 spans 14 amino acids. Trimming pared 1 base from V and 6 bases from J, leaving 10 bases between. CDR3 loop: CASSLGLRAQPQHF. The CDR3 coding sequence is TGTGCCAGCAGTTTAGGTCTACGGGCTCAGCCCCAGCATTTT.

On this clonotype itself: Sequence at one end of the junction differs from germline and may be a read error. The chain carries TRBV28 and TRBJ2-3; TRBD2 matches 11 bases. CDR1 is MDHEN, CDR2 SYDVKM, per germline. This CDR3 region has 21 residues. The CDR3 reads CAGSTALASGGTPYSTDTQYF. In nucleotides, the CDR3 is TGTGCCGGCAGCACCGCCCTCGCTAGCGGGGGGACCCCATATAGCACAGATACGCAGTATTTT. Full variable domain (outside the CDR3, taken from reference TRBV28 and TRBJ2-3): DVKVTQSSRYLVKRTGEKVFLECVQDMDHENMFWYRQDPGLGLRLIYFSYDVKMKEKGDIPEGYSVSREKKERFSLILESASTNQTSMYLCAGSTALASGGTPYSTDTQYFGPGTRLTVL.

The rearrangement links TRBV9 to TRBJ2-1; TRBD2 might be the D (5 bases). In germline, CDR1 is SGDLS, CDR2 YYNGEE. Trimming stripped 4 bases from V and 7 bases from J, with 18 bases between. The CDR3 runs 15 residues. For the CDR3, the DNA is TGTGCCAGCAGCCCTCGAGGGCTCGGGAAAAATGAGCAGTTCTTC. This codes for CASSPRGLGKNEQFF.

This clonotype was detected many times. V and J are TRBV4-3 and TRBJ2-3, with 11 bases that match TRBD2. V was clipped by 1 base and J by 3 bases; unmatched bases: 3. The germline V gene has CDR1 LGHNA and CDR2 YSLEER. The CDR3 is made up of 16 amino acids. The CDR3 coding sequence is TGCGCCAGCAGCCAAGTAGCGGGGGGGCTAACAGATACGCAGTATTTT. It encodes CASSQVAGGLTDTQYF.

The genes are TRBV7-9 and TRBJ1-2; D is undetermined. Deletions cut 3 bases from V and 3 bases from J, with 5 bases between. The CDR3 covers 12 residues. Germline V lookup: CDR1 SEHNR, CDR2 FQNEAQ (reference sequence). DNA of the CDR3: TGTGCCAGCAGCTTCCCCGACTATGGCTACACCTTC. It encodes CASSFPDYGYTF.